The present T cell receptor (beta chain) was sequenced within a study of blood T cell repertoires in COVID-19. Background on the study: Donors in the United States, Italy and Spain gave samples during acute or convalescent COVID-19. Nucleic acid was either cDNA or gDNA, and it came from T cells, B-cell-depleted T cells, or PBMCs.

Seattle researchers signed up patients amid active infection and tracked them longitudinally. Original analysis: Researchers report that nucleated cell counts were estimated from reference gene primer amplification. Produced via immunoSEQ multiplex PCR; TCRdb's table is partial and in-frame only. That table gives V, J and clone size, and the DNA gave D and trimming. The sample has tens of thousands of clones, approximately 84% seen once. The CDR3 consists of 15 residues. The germline V gene has CDR1 MNHEY and CDR2 SVGEGT. V was pared by 4 bases and J by 0 bases, with 10 bases between. The sequenced material came from peripheral blood. The source is a man aged 35 to 55 with COVID-19, enrolled during active disease. This chain uses TRBV6-2 or TRBV6-3 with TRBJ2-1; unclear D gene. The CDR3 sequence is CASSWSTSSYNEQFF. For the CDR3, the DNA is TGTGCCAGCAGTTGGTCAACAAGCTCCTACAATGAGCAGTTCTTC.